This note documents a single T cell receptor (beta chain) sequence. This clone was seen a few times. It lacks a known antigen. The sample holds no much larger clone one base away, and base qualities are not on file. This sample is part of a study of radiation and T cells in renal cell carcinoma (dated by TCRdb to about 2020). At the level of the whole study: Samples were obtained from a clinical trial, in which 15 Gy stereotactic body radiation therapy was delivered to primary renal cell carcinomas and nephrectomy was performed 4 weeks later. Across all 50 or so samples, roughly 3,700,000 unique CDR3 nucleotide sequences encoding 2 million to 3 million unique CDR3 amino acid sequences were identified. TCR beta sequencing covered some 55 samples in total, comprising some 26 tumors and roughly 27 peripheral blood samples. Summary of the overall study and its limitations: Tracking of blood repertoire dynamics stopped at roughly 4 weeks after treatment, with no follow-up past that point. An increase in top tumor clonotypes in blood was observed from baseline to 2 weeks post-radiation, followed by contraction by 4 weeks, which was taken to suggest transient expansion of tumor-resident clones. Because no pretreatment tumor biopsies were available, whether clonotypes were present in the tumor at baseline could not be determined. Effects of radiation dose or scheduling on the TCR repertoire could not be addressed with the single-armed trial design.

TCR beta libraries were generated from genomic DNA with the immunoSEQ kit, following the manufacturer's recommendations. Library preparation used a first multiplex PCR with proprietary primers, then a second PCR adding unique barcodes, with bead cleanups after each round. Each sample batch included a kit-provided positive control reaction and a negative control reaction. The final libraries were assessed on an Agilent 4200 TapeStation D1000 ScreenTape, pooled by volume, and quantified by qPCR. Sequencing was performed on an Illumina NextSeq500 using a MidOutput 150-cycle cartridge, with 156 Read1 cycles, 15 Index1 cycles, and the kit custom primers. The pooled library was loaded at roughly 1 pM with about 20% PhiX control spiked in. The study's processing was this. The vendor-processed data were analyzed in R, and a clonotype was defined as all T cells that share the same CDR3 nucleotide sequence. In the clone abundance analyses, frequencies in each sample were normalized to that sample's 10,000 most abundant clones. Before analysis, public T cell clones were removed, and these numbered fewer than six per sample on average. A difference in abundance of at least 32-fold between compartments was used to define tumor-enriched and baseline blood-enriched clonotypes. A beta-binomial differential abundance model was applied to find clonotypes that expanded or contracted between blood time points. Tumor-blood repertoire similarity was measured with the Baroni-Urbani and Buser coefficient, and group comparisons used two-tailed Wilcoxon tests in R. Here the immuneACCESS table is served through TCRdb, limited to in-frame sequences with V and J called. Missing clones are a known gap in these copies; in checked studies unresolved V genes cover under half, and the rest lacks a known reason. The DNA gave D and trimming, while V, J and clone size come from that table. In this sample the table shows tens of thousands of clones, approximately 86% of which occur a single time. Clones ranked in the top ten supply around 21% of the sample.

Per the publication, the time point label means: blood 2 weeks post-SBRT. The intended sense of this specimen's treatment or condition label: 15 Gy SBRT to primary tumor, nephrectomy 4 weeks later. Serial peripheral blood from radiation-treated patients was sampled at baseline, 2 weeks and 4 weeks after SBRT to track tumor-enriched clonotypes. Renal cell carcinoma with clear cell pathology was present in all patients. Genomic DNA for TCR sequencing was prepared using the QIAamp DNA Blood Mini Kit (Qiagen). The analyses included only samples that passed all quality control checks. The CDR3 starts with the cysteine, ends with the phenylalanine, and has 16 residues. Only the CDR3 part of the read is kept: 48 bases, read in frame from the first base. The germline V gene encodes CDR1 SGHDT and CDR2 YYEEEE. V is clipped by 0 bases and J by 2 bases, and the sequence between their germline boundaries is 13 bases long.

The sample in question was blood, obtained from a patient whose treatment included radiotherapy and nephrectomy. The rearrangement combines TRBV5-6 with TRBJ2-3; the D gene lacks a confident call. The sequence was collected from a woman between 50 and 59 years old with renal cell carcinoma. The encoded CDR3 is CASSLEGSGFTDTQYF. The nucleotide sequence is TGTGCCAGCAGCTTGGAAGGGTCAGGATTCACAGATACGCAGTATTTT.